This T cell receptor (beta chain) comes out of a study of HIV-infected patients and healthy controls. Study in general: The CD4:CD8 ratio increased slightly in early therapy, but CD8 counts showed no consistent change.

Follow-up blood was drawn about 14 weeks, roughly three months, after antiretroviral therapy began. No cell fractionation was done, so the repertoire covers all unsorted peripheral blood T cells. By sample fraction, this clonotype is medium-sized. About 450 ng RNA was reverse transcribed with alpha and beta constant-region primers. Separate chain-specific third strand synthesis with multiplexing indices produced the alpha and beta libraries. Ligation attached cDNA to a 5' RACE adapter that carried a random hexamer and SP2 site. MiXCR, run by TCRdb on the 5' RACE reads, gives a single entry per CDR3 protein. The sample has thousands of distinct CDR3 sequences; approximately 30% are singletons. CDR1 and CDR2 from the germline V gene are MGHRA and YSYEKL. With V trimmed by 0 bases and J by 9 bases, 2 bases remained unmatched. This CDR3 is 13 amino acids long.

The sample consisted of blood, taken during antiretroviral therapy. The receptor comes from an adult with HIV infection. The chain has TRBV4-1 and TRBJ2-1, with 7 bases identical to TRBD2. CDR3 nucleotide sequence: TGCGCCAGCAGCCAAGATTTAGCGGGTGAGCAGTTCTTC. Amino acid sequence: CASSQDLAGEQFF.